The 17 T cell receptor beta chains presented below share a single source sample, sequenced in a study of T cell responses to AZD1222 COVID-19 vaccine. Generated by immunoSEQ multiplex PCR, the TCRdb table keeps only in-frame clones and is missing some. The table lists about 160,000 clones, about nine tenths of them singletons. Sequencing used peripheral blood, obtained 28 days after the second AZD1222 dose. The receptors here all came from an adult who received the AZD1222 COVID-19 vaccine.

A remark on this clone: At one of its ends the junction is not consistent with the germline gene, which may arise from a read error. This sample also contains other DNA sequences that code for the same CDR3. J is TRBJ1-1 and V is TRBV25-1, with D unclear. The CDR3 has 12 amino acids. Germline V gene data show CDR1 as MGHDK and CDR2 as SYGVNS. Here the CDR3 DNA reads TGTGCTAGCAAACCGGGGAACACTGAAGCTTTCTTT. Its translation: CASKPGNTEAFF.

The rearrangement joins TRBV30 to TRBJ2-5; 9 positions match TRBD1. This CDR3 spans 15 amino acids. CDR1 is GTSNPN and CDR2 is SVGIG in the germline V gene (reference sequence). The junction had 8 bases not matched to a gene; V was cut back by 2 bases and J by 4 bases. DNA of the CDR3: TGTGCCTGGAGTCGAGGGGGACAGGGTGGAGAGACCCAGTACTTC. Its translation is CAWSRGGQGGETQYF.

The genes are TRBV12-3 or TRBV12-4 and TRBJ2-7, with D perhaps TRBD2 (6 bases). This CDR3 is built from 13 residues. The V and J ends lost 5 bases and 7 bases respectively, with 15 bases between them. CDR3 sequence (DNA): TGTGCCAGCAGTCTTACTAGCCCCTGGGAGCAGTACTTC. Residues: CASSLTSPWEQYF.

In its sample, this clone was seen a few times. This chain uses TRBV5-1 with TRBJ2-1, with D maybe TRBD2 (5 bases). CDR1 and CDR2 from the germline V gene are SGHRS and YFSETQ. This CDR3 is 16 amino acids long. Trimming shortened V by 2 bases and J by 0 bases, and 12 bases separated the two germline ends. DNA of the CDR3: TGCGCCAGCAGCTTCGGGTTTGGGAGCTCCTACAATGAGCAGTTCTTC. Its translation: CASSFGFGSSYNEQFF.

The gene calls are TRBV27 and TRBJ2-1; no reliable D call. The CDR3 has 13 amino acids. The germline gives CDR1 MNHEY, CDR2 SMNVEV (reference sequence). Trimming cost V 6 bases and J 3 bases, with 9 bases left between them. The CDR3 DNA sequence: TGTGCCAGCAGGACTGGTTACTACAATGAGCAGTTCTTC. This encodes CASRTGYYNEQFF.

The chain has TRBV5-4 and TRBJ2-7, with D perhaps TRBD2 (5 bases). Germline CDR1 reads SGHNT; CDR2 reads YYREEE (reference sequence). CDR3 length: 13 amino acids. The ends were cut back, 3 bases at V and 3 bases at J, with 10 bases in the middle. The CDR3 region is CASSSGAGYEQYF. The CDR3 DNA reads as TGTGCCAGCAGCTCCGGTGCGGGCTACGAGCAGTACTTC.

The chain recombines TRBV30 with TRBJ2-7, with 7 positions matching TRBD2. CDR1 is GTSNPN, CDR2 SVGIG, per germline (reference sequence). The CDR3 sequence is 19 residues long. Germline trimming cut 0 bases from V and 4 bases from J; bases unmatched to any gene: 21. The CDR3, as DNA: TGTGCCTGGAGTGTAAAGGCAACGTGGGGGAGGGCCTTTTTTTACGAGCAGTACTTC. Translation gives CAWSVKATWGRAFFYEQYF.

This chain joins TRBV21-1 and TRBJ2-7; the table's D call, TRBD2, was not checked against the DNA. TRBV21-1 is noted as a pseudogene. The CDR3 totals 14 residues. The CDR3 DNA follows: TGTGCCAGCTTATCGGCGGTCCCAGCCCCGGAGCAGTACTTC. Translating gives CASLSAVPAPEQYF.

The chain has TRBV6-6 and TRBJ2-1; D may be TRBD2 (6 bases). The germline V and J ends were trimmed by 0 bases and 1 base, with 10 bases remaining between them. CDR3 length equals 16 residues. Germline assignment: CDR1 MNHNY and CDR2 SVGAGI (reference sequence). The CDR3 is CASSYSPSGSYNEQFF. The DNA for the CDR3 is TGTGCCAGCAGTTACTCCCCAAGCGGGTCCTACAATGAGCAGTTCTTC.

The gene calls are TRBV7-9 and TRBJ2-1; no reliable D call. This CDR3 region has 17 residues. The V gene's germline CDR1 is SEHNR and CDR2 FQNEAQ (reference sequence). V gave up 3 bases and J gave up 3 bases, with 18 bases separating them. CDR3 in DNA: TGTGCCAGCAGCTTGCGCAGTCGCGACCGACTCTACAATGAGCAGTTCTTC. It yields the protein CASSLRSRDRLYNEQFF.

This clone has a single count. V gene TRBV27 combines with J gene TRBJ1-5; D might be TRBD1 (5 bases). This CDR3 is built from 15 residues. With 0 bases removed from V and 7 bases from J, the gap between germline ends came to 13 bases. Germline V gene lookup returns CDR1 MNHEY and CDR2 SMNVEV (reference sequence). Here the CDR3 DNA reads TGTGCCAGCAGTTTATCGGGAGGGGTCGGGCAGCCCCAGCATTTT. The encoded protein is CASSLSGGVGQPQHF.

The DNA of the CDR3 is TGTGCCACCGACAGGGGGCAGAGAGAAGCTTTCTTT. Its protein is CATDRGQREAFF. V gene TRBV2 combines with J gene TRBJ1-1; 10 nucleotides line up with TRBD1. The V gene's germline CDR1 is SNHLY and CDR2 FYNNEI. V was pared by 10 bases and J by 8 bases, with 7 bases of the junction left unmatched. The CDR3 spans 12 residues.

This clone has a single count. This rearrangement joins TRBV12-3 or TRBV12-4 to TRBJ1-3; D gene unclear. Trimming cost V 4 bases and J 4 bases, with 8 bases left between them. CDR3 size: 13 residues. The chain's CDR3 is CASSSGLGNTIYF. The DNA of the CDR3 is TGTGCCAGCAGTTCTGGACTCGGAAACACCATATATTTT.

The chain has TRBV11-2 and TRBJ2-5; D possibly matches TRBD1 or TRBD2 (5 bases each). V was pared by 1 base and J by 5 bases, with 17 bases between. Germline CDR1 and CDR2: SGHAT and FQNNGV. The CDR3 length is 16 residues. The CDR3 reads CASSLVPGRARETQYF. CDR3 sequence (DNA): TGTGCCAGCAGCTTAGTTCCGGGGCGGGCACGGGAGACCCAGTACTTC.

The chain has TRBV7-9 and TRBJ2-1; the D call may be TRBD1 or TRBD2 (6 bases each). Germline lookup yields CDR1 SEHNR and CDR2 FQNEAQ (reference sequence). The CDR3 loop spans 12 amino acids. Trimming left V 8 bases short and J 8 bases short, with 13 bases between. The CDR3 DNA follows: TGTGCCAGCGTCGGGGGCTGGGATGAGCAGTTCTTC. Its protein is CASVGGWDEQFF.

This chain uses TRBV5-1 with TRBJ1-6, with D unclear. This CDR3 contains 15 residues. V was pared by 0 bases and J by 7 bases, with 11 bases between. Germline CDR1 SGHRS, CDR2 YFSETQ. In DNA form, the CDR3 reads TGCGCCAGCAGCTTGGAGGCCAACCCCAATTCACCCCTCCACTTT. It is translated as CASSLEANPNSPLHF.

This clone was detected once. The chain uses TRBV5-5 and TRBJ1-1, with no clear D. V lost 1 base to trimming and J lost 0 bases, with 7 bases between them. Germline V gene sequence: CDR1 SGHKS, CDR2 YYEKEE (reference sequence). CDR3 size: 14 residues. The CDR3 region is CASSLKGLNTEAFF. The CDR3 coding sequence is TGTGCCAGCAGCTTGAAGGGCCTGAACACTGAAGCTTTCTTT.